Here is one T cell receptor beta chain with its context. This sample was taken from a study of cytomegalovirus exposure and HLA in healthy donors. Germline V gives CDR1 KGHSH, CDR2 LQKENI. This CDR3 contains 17 residues. Deletions cut 2 bases from V and 4 bases from J, with 20 bases between. The study ran its PCR with 60 Vbeta and 13 Jbeta primers. The data were produced by immunoSEQ multiplex PCR, yet TCRdb's version contains in-frame clones alone and is incomplete. The sample carries around 75,000 clones, around 78% recorded once. This chain joins TRBV18 and TRBJ1-2; D call uncertain. What was sequenced was PBMCs. This clonotype was obtained from a man in his forties or fifties in good health and CMV-seronegative. CDR3 nucleotide sequence: TGTGCCAGCTCACCAGATCACGGGTCCCTCCTATTCTATGGCTACACCTTC. It is translated as CASSPDHGSLLFYGYTF.